This TCR beta chain was identified during a study of blood T cell repertoires in COVID-19 (dated by TCRdb to the early 2020s). About the full investigation: Collaborator samples came from the United States, Italy and Spain and covered acute and convalescent phases of COVID-19. Deeply sampled blood TCRbeta repertoires from subjects exposed to, actively infected with, or recovered from COVID-19 were included in the dataset. The sample metadata nearly always contained a de-identified subject ID, COVID-19 status, age in years and sex. Samples came from the ongoing ImmuneRACE study (first 160 participants) plus 1,254 subjects from 6 global collaborators. The material from the prospective study consisted of cDNA or gDNA derived from T cells, B-cell-depleted T cells, or PBMCs. Where available, HLA class I and class II types were obtained from metadata supplied by the sample provider rather than from assay-based typing. The repertoires were released in a freely available public database intended as a resource for research on the immune response to SARS-CoV-2.

Overall study results and their limits: How much clinical and demographic metadata was included differed by source and by participant, and the metadata was provided uncurated.

Comment on this clone: There is no known antigen for this receptor. Base qualities are not at hand, and no much larger clone is one base apart.

TCRbeta CDR3 regions were amplified from genomic DNA using the immunoSEQ Assay, a bias-controlled multiplex PCR. The paper's processing steps were these. The number of nucleated cells in each sample was estimated by amplification of reference gene primers within the assay. To quantify the absolute abundance of each unique TCRbeta CDR3 rearrangement, sequence reads were collapsed and filtered. For each sample, productive Simpson clonality was calculated as the square root of Simpson's diversity index across productive rearrangements. TCRdb retrieved this table from immuneACCESS and kept in-frame rearrangements only. Not all clones are present; in checked studies, unresolved V genes account for under half, and no reason is known for the remainder. That table supplies the V and J calls and clone size; D and trimming were determined from the DNA. The table for this sample lists about 89,000 clones; roughly 79% of them were counted only once. The ten largest clonotypes hold under 11% of the sample.

The germline V gene supplies CDR1 KGHSH and CDR2 LQKENI. The CDR3, cysteine through phenylalanine, is 13 amino acids long. The DNA shown is the 39-base CDR3, in frame from base 1. V drops 3 bases and J drops 1 base, leaving 6 bases in between. Whole blood was collected in K2EDTA tubes by collaborating institutions according to the institutions' own protocols. For TCRbeta analysis, collaborator samples were shipped as frozen whole blood, as isolated PBMCs, or as DNA extracted from either sample type. This sequence uses TRBV18 and TRBJ1-1; there is no confident call for the D gene. This receptor was identified in a man aged 65 to 79 with acute or convalescent COVID-19. Sequencing was done on a sample of peripheral blood. The nucleotide sequence reads as follows: TGTGCCAGCTCACCTAACTCGAACACTGAAGCTTTCTTT. It specifies CASSPNSNTEAFF.